This T cell receptor (beta chain) was captured in a study of blood T cell repertoires in COVID-19 (dated by TCRdb to 2020 to 2022). About the study as a whole: Collaborator samples came from the United States, Italy and Spain and covered acute and convalescent phases of COVID-19. The samples were drawn from two sources: the first 160 participants of the ongoing ImmuneRACE study, and 1,254 subjects contributed by 6 global collaborators. Sample metadata almost always included a de-identified subject ID, COVID-19 status, age in years and sex. Subjects who had been exposed to COVID-19, were actively infected with it, or had recovered from it provided the deeply sampled blood TCRbeta repertoires that made up the dataset. Where HLA class I and class II types were available, the types were taken from metadata supplied by the sample provider, not from assay-based typing. The prospective study material was composed of cDNA or gDNA derived from T cells, B-cell-depleted T cells, or PBMCs. The repertoires were made available in a free public database intended to serve as a resource for research on the immune response to SARS-CoV-2. On the study overall, not on this receptor specifically: How much clinical and demographic metadata was included differed by source and by participant, and the metadata was provided uncurated.

The collaborating institutions used their own protocols to collect whole blood in K2EDTA tubes. For TCRbeta analysis, collaborator samples were shipped as frozen whole blood, as isolated PBMCs, or as DNA extracted from either sample type. Note on this clone: Its antigen is currently not known. Per-nucleotide qualities are absent, and no much larger clonotype sits a single base away.

The immunoSEQ Assay, a bias-controlled multiplex PCR, was used to amplify TCRbeta CDR3 regions from genomic DNA. Per the authors' processing: The number of nucleated cells in each sample was estimated from the amplification of reference gene primers within the assay. To quantify the absolute abundance of each unique TCRbeta CDR3 rearrangement, sequence reads were collapsed and filtered. For each sample, productive Simpson clonality was calculated by taking the square root of Simpson's diversity index across productive rearrangements. This immuneACCESS table, as held by TCRdb, lists in-frame sequences with V and J called but not all clones. Of the missing ones, under half trace to an unresolved V gene in checked studies; the others have no known cause. That table gives V, J and clone size, and the DNA gave D and trimming. Within this sample are some 70,000 clones, with roughly 80% of them counted one time only. Under 2% of the sample is held by the ten biggest clonotypes.

Trimming at the junction amounts to 4 bases on V and 5 bases on J, and the germline ends lie 5 bases apart. The CDR3 runs 11 amino acids, cysteine and phenylalanine included. CDR3 DNA is the only sequence kept; it has 33 bases, read in frame from the first base. The sequence derives from a woman in her fifties or sixties with acute or convalescent COVID-19. The sequenced sample was peripheral blood. The rearranged chain carries TRBV12-3 or TRBV12-4 and TRBJ2-5, with no D gene named confidently. The CDR3 in this case is CASSYSETQYF. DNA sequence: TGTGCCAGCAGTTATAGCGAGACCCAGTACTTC.